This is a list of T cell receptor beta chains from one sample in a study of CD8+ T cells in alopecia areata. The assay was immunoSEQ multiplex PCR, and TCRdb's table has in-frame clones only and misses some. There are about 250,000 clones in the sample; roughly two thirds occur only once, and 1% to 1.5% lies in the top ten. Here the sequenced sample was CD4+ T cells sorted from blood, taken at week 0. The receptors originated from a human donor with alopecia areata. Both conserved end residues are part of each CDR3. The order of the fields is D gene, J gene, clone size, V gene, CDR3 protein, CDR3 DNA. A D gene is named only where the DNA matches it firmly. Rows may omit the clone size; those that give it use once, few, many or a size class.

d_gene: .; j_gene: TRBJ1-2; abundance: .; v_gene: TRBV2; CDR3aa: CASGGTGNYGYTF; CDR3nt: TGTGCCAGCGGGGGAACAGGGAACTATGGCTACACCTTC
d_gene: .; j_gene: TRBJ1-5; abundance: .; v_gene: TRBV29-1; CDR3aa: CSVVQGAAQHF; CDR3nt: TGCAGCGTCGTACAGGGAGCAGCCCAGCATTTT
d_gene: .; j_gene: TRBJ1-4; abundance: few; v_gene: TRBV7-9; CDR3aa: CASISDDRYEKLFF; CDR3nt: TGTGCCAGCATCTCTGACGACAGATATGAAAAACTGTTTTTT
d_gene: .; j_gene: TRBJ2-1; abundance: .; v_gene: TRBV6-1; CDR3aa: CASGSSYNEQFF; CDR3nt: TGTGCCAGCGGGAGCTCCTACAATGAGCAGTTCTTC
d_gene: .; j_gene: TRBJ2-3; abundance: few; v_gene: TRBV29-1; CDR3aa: CSVVRGGSTDTQYF; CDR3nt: TGCAGCGTTGTGCGCGGCGGGAGCACAGATACGCAGTATTTT
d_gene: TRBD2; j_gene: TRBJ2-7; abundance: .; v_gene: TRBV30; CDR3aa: CASGRVYEQYF; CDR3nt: TGTGCCTCGGGGAGGGTCTACGAGCAGTACTTC
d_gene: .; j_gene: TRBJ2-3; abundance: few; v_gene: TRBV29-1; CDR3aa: CSVGRVSTDTQYF; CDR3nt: TGCAGCGTGGGCAGGGTGTCCACAGATACGCAGTATTTT
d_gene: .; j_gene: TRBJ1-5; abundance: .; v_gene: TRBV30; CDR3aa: CAWSVPVSNQPQHF; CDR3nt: TGTGCCTGGAGTGTACCAGTTAGCAATCAGCCCCAGCATTTT
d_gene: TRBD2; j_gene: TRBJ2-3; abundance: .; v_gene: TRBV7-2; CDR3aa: CASSLVGSGGAWSTDTQYF; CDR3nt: TGTGCCAGCAGCTTAGTAGGCAGCGGGGGGGCCTGGAGCACAGATACGCAGTATTTT
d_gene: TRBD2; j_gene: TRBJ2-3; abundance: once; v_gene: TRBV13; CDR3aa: CASRRTSYSPQTTQYF; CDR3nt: TGTGCCAGCAGAAGGACTAGCTACAGTCCACAGACTACGCAGTATTTT
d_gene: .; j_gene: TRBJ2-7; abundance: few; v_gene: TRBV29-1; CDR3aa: CSVDISYEQYF; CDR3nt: TGCAGCGTTGACATTTCCTACGAGCAGTACTTC
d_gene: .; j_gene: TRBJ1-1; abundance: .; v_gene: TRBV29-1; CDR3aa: CSISRRAGTEAFF; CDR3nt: TGCAGCATAAGCAGGAGGGCGGGGACTGAAGCTTTCTTT
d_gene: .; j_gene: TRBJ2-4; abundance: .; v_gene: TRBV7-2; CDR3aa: CASSSHFKNIQYF; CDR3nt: TGTGCCAGCAGCTCCCACTTCAAAAACATTCAGTACTTC
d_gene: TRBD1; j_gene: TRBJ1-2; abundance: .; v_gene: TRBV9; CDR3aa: CASSPRTGLDGYTF; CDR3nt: TGTGCCAGCAGCCCGCGGACAGGGCTAGATGGCTACACCTTC
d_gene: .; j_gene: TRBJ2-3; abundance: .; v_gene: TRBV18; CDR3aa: CASSPTRSTDTQYF; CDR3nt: TGTGCCAGCTCACCAACCCGGAGCACAGATACGCAGTATTTT
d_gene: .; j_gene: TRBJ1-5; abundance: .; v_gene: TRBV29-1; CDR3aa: CSVVVGQLNQPQHF; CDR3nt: TGCAGCGTTGTGGTCGGACAACTCAATCAGCCCCAGCATTTT
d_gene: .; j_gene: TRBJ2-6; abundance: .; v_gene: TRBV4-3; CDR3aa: CASSQDTSQASGANVLTF; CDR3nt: TGCGCCAGCAGCCAAGATACATCCCAAGCCTCTGGGGCCAACGTCCTGACTTTC
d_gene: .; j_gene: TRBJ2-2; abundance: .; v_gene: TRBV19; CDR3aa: CASSLYERELFF; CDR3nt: TGTGCCAGTAGTCTTTACGAGAGGGAGCTGTTTTTT
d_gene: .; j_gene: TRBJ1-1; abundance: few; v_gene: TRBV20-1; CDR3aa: CSADTEAFF; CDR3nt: TGCAGTGCAGACACTGAAGCTTTCTTT
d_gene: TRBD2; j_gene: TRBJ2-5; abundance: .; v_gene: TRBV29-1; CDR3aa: CSVGGARETQYF; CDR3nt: TGCAGCGTCGGGGGGGCCCGGGAGACCCAGTACTTC
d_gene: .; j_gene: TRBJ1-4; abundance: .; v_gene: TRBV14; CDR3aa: CASSQGIPGEKLFF; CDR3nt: TGTGCCAGCAGCCAAGGGATCCCAGGGGAAAAACTGTTTTTT